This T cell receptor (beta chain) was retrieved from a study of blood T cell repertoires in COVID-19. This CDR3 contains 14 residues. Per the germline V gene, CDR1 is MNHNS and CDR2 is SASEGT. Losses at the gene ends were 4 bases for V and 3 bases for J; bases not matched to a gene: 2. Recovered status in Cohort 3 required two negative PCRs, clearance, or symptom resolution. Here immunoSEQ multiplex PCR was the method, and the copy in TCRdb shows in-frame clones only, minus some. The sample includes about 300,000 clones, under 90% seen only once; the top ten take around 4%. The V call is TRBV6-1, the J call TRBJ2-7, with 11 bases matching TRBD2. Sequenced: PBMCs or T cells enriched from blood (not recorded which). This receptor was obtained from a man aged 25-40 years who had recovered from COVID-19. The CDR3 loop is CASSVAGGHYEQYF. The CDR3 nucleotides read TGTGCCAGCAGTGTAGCGGGAGGGCACTACGAGCAGTACTTC.